The 14 T cell receptor beta chains given below trace back to one sample, sequenced in a study of PD-L1 blockade in urothelial cancer. Measured with immunoSEQ multiplex PCR; TCRdb has only the in-frame clones, and not every one. The profile shows 50,000 or so clones, about 87% of them singletons. The sequencing here drew on PBMCs, taken around atezolizumab (anti-PD-L1) treatment. The receptors here all came from a man between 40 and 49 years old with urothelial cancer.

V usage is TRBV7-8 and J usage is TRBJ2-5, with a possible D match to TRBD2 (6 bases). Per germline, CDR1 SGHVS and CDR2 FQNEAQ. V lost 6 bases to trimming and J lost 7 bases, with 15 bases between them. The CDR3 is 13 residues long. CDR3 bases: TGTGCCAGCAGAAGGCGGGACGTGGGGACCCAGTACTTC. Its protein is CASRRRDVGTQYF.

The chain has TRBV9 and TRBJ2-1; 12 bases match TRBD1. Germline V gene lookup returns CDR1 SGDLS and CDR2 YYNGEE. V shed 4 bases, J shed 5 bases, and the junction held 10 bases outside the gene matches. The CDR3 consists of 17 residues. As DNA, the CDR3 is TGTGCCAGCAGCCCTACGGGACAGGGGGCTCGGAACAATGAGCAGTTCTTC. As protein: CASSPTGQGARNNEQFF.

V is TRBV19 and J is TRBJ2-1; TRBD2 matches 10 bases. Germline CDR1 and CDR2: LNHDA and SQIVND (reference sequence). The CDR3 sequence is 16 residues long. V lost 6 bases, J lost 5 bases, and 10 bases stayed unmatched. This CDR3 is CASSDSTSGLHNEQFF. The CDR3 nucleotides read TGTGCCAGTAGCGATTCGACTAGCGGGCTCCACAATGAGCAGTTCTTC.

This sequence joins TRBV6-5 and TRBJ2-1; the D gene is possibly TRBD2 (5 bases). The CDR3 consists of 16 residues. Germline CDR1 and CDR2: MNHEY and SVGAGI. V lost 2 bases to trimming and J lost 8 bases, with 19 bases between them. The CDR3 region has the DNA TGTGCCAGCAGTTACCTTACCTCTACTAACGGGGATGAGCAGTTCTTC. Translated: CASSYLTSTNGDEQFF.

The chain couples TRBV6-5 to TRBJ1-1; D is uncertain. Looked up from germline, CDR1 is MNHEY and CDR2 is SVGAGI. V lost 4 bases to trimming and J lost 5 bases, with 14 bases between them. This CDR3 has 14 residues. The CDR3: CASSSGGPFTEAFF. The CDR3, as DNA: TGTGCCAGCAGTTCCGGCGGGCCTTTTACTGAAGCTTTCTTT.

The chain couples TRBV10-3 to TRBJ2-1, with TRBD2 as a possible D gene (5 bases). V lost 10 bases to trimming and J lost 4 bases, with 11 bases between them. The CDR3 loop spans 12 amino acids. CDR1 ENHRY and CDR2 SYGVKD come from the germline V gene. Here the CDR3 reads CATGERYNEQFF. As DNA, the CDR3 is TGTGCCACCGGAGAGCGGTACAATGAGCAGTTCTTC.

The chain combines TRBV9 with TRBJ2-1; tentative D call: TRBD2 (6 bases). Trimming stripped 5 bases from V and 0 bases from J, with 15 bases between. Germline CDR1 reads SGDLS; CDR2 reads YYNGEE. The CDR3 totals 16 residues. CDR3 DNA: TGTGCCAGCAGTCCCGCGGGGCGGAGCTCCTACAATGAGCAGTTCTTC. Translating it yields CASSPAGRSSYNEQFF.

V and J are TRBV5-1 and TRBJ1-1, with a weak D call TRBD1 (5 bases). There are 14 residues in the CDR3. Trimming left V 0 bases short and J 1 base short, with 7 bases between. CDR1 SGHRS and CDR2 YFSETQ come from the germline V gene. The CDR3 here is CASSLVRGNTEAFF. CDR3 DNA: TGCGCCAGCAGCTTGGTTAGGGGGAACACTGAAGCTTTCTTT.

J is TRBJ2-3 and V is TRBV30; 7 positions match TRBD2. V shed 0 bases, J shed 3 bases, and the junction held 6 bases outside the gene matches. CDR1 is GTSNPN, CDR2 SVGIG, per germline (reference sequence). The CDR3 is made up of 15 amino acids. The CDR3 reads CAWSVASGPTDTQYF. The CDR3 nucleotides read TGTGCCTGGAGTGTAGCTAGCGGACCGACAGATACGCAGTATTTT.

This clone is a singleton in its sample. The rearrangement links TRBV10-3 to TRBJ1-3, with D possibly matching TRBD1 (5 bases). The ends were cut back, 3 bases at V and 0 bases at J, with 12 bases in the middle. This CDR3 contains 16 residues. Germline V gene sequence: CDR1 ENHRY, CDR2 SYGVKD. Here the CDR3 reads CAISDRRTSSGNTIYF. The CDR3 nucleotides read TGTGCCATCAGTGACCGCAGGACAAGCTCTGGAAACACCATATATTTT.

The chain employs TRBV5-1 and TRBJ2-2, with 10 nucleotides matching TRBD2. Germline V gives CDR1 SGHRS, CDR2 YFSETQ. The CDR3 covers 17 residues. V shed 3 bases, J shed 5 bases, and the junction held 10 bases outside the gene matches. In DNA, the CDR3 is TGCGCCAGCAGCTCGGGGCTAGCGGGAGTTGATACCGGGGAGCTGTTTTTT. Protein product: CASSSGLAGVDTGELFF.

This clone was recorded only once. The chain uses TRBV5-1 and TRBJ2-3; 8 nucleotides line up with TRBD2. The CDR3 has 15 amino acids. The J segment lost 2 bases and the V segment lost 2 bases, leaving 4 bases of the junction unmatched. Germline CDR1 SGHRS, CDR2 YFSETQ. The CDR3 DNA sequence: TGCGCCAGCAGCTTAGCGGGAGCTCCCACAGATACGCAGTATTTT. This translates into CASSLAGAPTDTQYF. The variable domain in full, with the rest retrieved from reference TRBV5-1 and TRBJ2-3, is KAGVTQTPRYLIKTRGQQVTLSCSPISGHRSVSWYQQTPGQGLQFLFEYFSETQRNKGNFPGRFSGRQFSNSRSEMNVSTLELGDSALYLCASSLAGAPTDTQYFGPGTRLTVL.

V and J are TRBV7-6 and TRBJ2-1; 13 bases agree with TRBD2. Germline V gene sequence: CDR1 SGHVS, CDR2 FNYEAQ. This CDR3 is built from 17 residues. V gave up 5 bases and J gave up 1 base; unmatched junction bases: 5. The CDR3 bases are TGTGCCAGCAGCCCTTGGACTAGCGGGAGTTCCTACAATGAGCAGTTCTTC. Protein: CASSPWTSGSSYNEQFF.

This rearrangement joins TRBV27 to TRBJ2-3, with a possible D match to TRBD2 (7 bases). Germline lookup yields CDR1 MNHEY and CDR2 SMNVEV (reference sequence). The CDR3 totals 14 residues. V lost 2 bases and J lost 4, with 10 bases in between. This CDR3 reads CASSLGRGADTQYF. In DNA form, the CDR3 reads TGTGCCAGCAGTTTAGGGAGGGGGGCAGATACGCAGTATTTT.